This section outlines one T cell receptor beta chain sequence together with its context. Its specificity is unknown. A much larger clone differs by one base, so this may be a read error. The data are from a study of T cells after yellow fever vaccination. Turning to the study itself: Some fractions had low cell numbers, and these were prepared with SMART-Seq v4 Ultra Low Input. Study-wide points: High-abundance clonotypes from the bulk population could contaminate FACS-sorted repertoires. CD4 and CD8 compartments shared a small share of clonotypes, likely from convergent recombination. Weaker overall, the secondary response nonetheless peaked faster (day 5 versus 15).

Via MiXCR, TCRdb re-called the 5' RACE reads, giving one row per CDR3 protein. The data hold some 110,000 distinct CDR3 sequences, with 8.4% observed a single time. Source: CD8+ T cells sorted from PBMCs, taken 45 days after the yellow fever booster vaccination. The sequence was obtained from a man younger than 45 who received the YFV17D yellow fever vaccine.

The CDR3 DNA sequence: TGTGCCAGCAGCTTGGTCGTCTGGAGTCGGGGAGGCTACACCTTC. Protein sequence: CASSLVVWSRGGYTF. The V call is TRBV14, the J call TRBJ1-2; no reliable D call. V shed 5 bases and J shed 8 bases, with 21 bases lying between them. CDR1 is SGHDN and CDR2 is FVKESK in the germline V gene. CDR3 length equals 15 residues.